This paragraph covers one T cell receptor (beta chain) sequence. Its matching antigen is unknown. This sample is drawn from a study of shared clonotypes between healthy human individuals. Study-level findings and limits: Sampling included only blood; tissue repertoires likely differ.

Naive CD8 cells comprised CD45RO-negative, CCR7-positively selected cells, excluding terminally differentiated effector memory CD45RA+ cells. After removal of 5 bases from V and 4 bases from J, the junction contained 3 bases not matched to a gene. In germline, CDR1 is SGHAT, CDR2 FQNNGV. The CDR3 loop spans 14 amino acids. The data were produced by immunoSEQ multiplex PCR, yet TCRdb's version contains in-frame clones alone and is incomplete. The sample consists of about 2.1 million clones, about 93% of them appearing once. This clonotype was sampled from a man in his late teens or twenties in good health. Some clones in this sample may be carry-over from other donors' samples. This chain uses TRBV11-2 with TRBJ2-3, with 10 nucleotides matching TRBD1. Sequencing was carried out using naive CD8+ T cells from PBMCs. CDR3 in DNA: TGTGCCAGCAGCGGGGACAGGGGAGCAGATACGCAGTATTTT. Its protein product is CASSGDRGADTQYF. The variable domain in full, with the rest retrieved from reference TRBV11-2 and TRBJ2-3, is EAGVAQSPRYKIIEKRQSVAFWCNPISGHATLYWYQQILGQGPKLLIQFQNNGVVDDSQLPKDRFSAERLKGVDSTLKIQPAKLEDSAVYLCASSGDRGADTQYFGPGTRLTVL.